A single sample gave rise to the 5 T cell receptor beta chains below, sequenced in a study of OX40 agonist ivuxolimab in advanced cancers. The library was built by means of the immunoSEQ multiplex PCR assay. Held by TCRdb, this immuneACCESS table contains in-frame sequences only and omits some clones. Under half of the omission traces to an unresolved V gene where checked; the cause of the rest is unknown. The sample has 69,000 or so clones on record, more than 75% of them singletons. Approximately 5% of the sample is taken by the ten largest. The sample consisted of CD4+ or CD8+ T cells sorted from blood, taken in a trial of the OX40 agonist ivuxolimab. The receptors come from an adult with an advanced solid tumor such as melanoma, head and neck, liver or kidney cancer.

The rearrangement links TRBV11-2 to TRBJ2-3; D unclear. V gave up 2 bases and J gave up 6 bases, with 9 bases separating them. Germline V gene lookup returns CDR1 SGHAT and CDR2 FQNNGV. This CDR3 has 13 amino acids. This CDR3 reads CASSLKGADTQYF. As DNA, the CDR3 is TGTGCCAGCAGCTTAAAAGGCGCGGATACGCAGTATTTT.

The CDR3 nucleotides read TGTGCCAGCAGCCACAGACTAGCGGGAGCCTCGCGCTCCTACAATGAGCAGTTCTTC. This encodes CASSHRLAGASRSYNEQFF. V gene TRBV4-2 combines with J gene TRBJ2-1, with 12 bases matching TRBD2. CDR1 is LGHNA, CDR2 YNFKEQ, per germline. CDR3 length equals 19 residues. V trimming: 3 bases; J trimming: 0 bases; junction bases outside the gene matches: 9.

CDR3 in amino acids: CASSYSGWEGGYTF. The CDR3 DNA follows: TGTGCCAGCAGTTACTCCGGTTGGGAAGGCGGCTACACCTTC. V usage is TRBV6-6 and J usage is TRBJ1-2; D gene uncertain. Trimming pared 0 bases from V and 8 bases from J, leaving 13 bases between. The germline CDR1 and CDR2 sequences are MNHNY and SVGAGI (reference sequence). This CDR3 is 14 amino acids long.

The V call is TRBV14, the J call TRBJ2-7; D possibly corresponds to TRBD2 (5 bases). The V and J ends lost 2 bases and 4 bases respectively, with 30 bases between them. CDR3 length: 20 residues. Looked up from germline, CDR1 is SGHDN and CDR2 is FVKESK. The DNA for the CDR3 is TGTGCCAGCAGCCAACCTCCTGTCGCAGCCTCGGGGAAATGGCGGTACGAGCAGTACTTC. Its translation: CASSQPPVAASGKWRYEQYF.

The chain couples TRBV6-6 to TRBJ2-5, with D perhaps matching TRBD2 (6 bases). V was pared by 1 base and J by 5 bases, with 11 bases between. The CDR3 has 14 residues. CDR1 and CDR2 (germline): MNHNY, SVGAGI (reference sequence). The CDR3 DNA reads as TGTGCCAGCAGTTACTTCGGGGCGGGGGAGACCCAGTACTTC. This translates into CASSYFGAGETQYF.